Sequencing of this T cell receptor (beta chain) was carried out in a study of OX40 agonist ivuxolimab in advanced cancers. Study at large: Patients received the agonistic anti-OX40 (CD134) antibody ivuxolimab. Patients with hepatocellular carcinoma, melanoma, renal cell or head and neck cancer made up the dose-escalation patients.

The germline V and J ends were trimmed by 3 bases and 0 bases, with 21 bases remaining between them. The length of the CDR3 is 18 residues. Per the germline V gene, CDR1 is LNHDA and CDR2 is SQIVND (reference sequence). General study results and limits: Certain nonresponders likewise exhibited a low normalized T-cell clonal expansion.

Assay used: immunoSEQ multiplex PCR; TCRdb lists only in-frame clones, some missing. The sample has about 73,000 clones, about 90% seen once. Points on this clone: What it binds is not known.

The clonotype was recovered from an adult with an advanced solid tumor such as melanoma, head and neck, liver or kidney cancer. The gene calls are TRBV19 and TRBJ2-7; D possibly corresponds to TRBD2 (6 bases). The specimen comprised CD4+ or CD8+ T cells sorted from blood, sampled in a trial of the OX40 agonist ivuxolimab. CDR3 nucleotide sequence: TGTGCCAGTAGTATCCTTCCCAACGCGGGAATTATCTCCTACGAGCAGTACTTC. Translated: CASSILPNAGIISYEQYF.